The rows below give T cell receptor beta chains drawn from one sample of a study of technical replicates of blood from a handful of donors. Profiling relied on immunoSEQ multiplex PCR, and the TCRdb table lists in-frame clones only, not all of them. Here the sample spans roughly 60,000 clones, 86% being singletons. The sequencing input was PBMCs. These receptors were collected from a human donor in good health. Some clones in this sample may be carry-over from other donors' samples. CDR3s include the opening cysteine and the closing phenylalanine or tryptophan. Each record gives: V gene, J gene, clone size, CDR3 protein. A clone size is listed for some rows: how often the clone was seen (once, few, many), or a class if it is expanded.

V gene: TRBV6-5; J gene: TRBJ2-5; clone size: -; CDR3 protein: CASRLAGGETQYF
V gene: TRBV7-8; J gene: TRBJ2-3; clone size: -; CDR3 protein: CASTKIRYTDTQYF
V gene: TRBV30; J gene: TRBJ1-2; clone size: once; CDR3 protein: CAWSREGNYGYTF
V gene: TRBV10-3; J gene: TRBJ2-3; clone size: -; CDR3 protein: CAISGQALGDTQYF
V gene: TRBV29-1; J gene: TRBJ2-7; clone size: -; CDR3 protein: CSVDFSFGTGPSHYYEQYF
V gene: TRBV2; J gene: TRBJ1-6; clone size: few; CDR3 protein: CASISSYNSPLHF
V gene: TRBV1; J gene: TRBJ1-4; clone size: -; CDR3 protein: CTSCSVAVIVITNEKLFF
V gene: TRBV7-2; J gene: TRBJ2-5; clone size: -; CDR3 protein: CASSRTGGETQYF
V gene: TRBV19; J gene: TRBJ1-1; clone size: -; CDR3 protein: CASLRGANFGMNTEAFF
V gene: TRBV27; J gene: TRBJ2-3; clone size: once; CDR3 protein: CASSPQDTDTQYF
V gene: TRBV7-9; J gene: TRBJ2-1; clone size: -; CDR3 protein: CASSSPTHREQFF
V gene: TRBV11-2; J gene: TRBJ2-1; clone size: -; CDR3 protein: CASSFGAGANNEQFF
V gene: TRBV7-9; J gene: TRBJ2-3; clone size: -; CDR3 protein: CASSSREAGLHTQYF
V gene: TRBV6-6; J gene: TRBJ1-4; clone size: -; CDR3 protein: CASSPRGGAYEKLFF
V gene: TRBV11-1; J gene: TRBJ1-2; clone size: -; CDR3 protein: CASSYSGNGYTF
V gene: TRBV14; J gene: TRBJ2-7; clone size: few; CDR3 protein: CASSQSRTYEQYF
V gene: TRBV15; J gene: TRBJ2-7; clone size: -; CDR3 protein: CATSRDPASSGEQYF
V gene: TRBV9; J gene: TRBJ1-3; clone size: -; CDR3 protein: CASSVGGRDSGNTIYF
V gene: TRBV7-9; J gene: TRBJ1-2; clone size: -; CDR3 protein: CASSVDSYGYTF
V gene: TRBV18; J gene: TRBJ2-5; clone size: -; CDR3 protein: CASSPQPRGSQETQYF
V gene: TRBV18; J gene: TRBJ2-7; clone size: -; CDR3 protein: CASSQGQGAGYEQYF
V gene: TRBV2; J gene: TRBJ2-1; clone size: -; CDR3 protein: CASSDRGGTTEEQFF
V gene: TRBV27; J gene: TRBJ2-1; clone size: -; CDR3 protein: CASSPNRQAQQFF
V gene: TRBV9; J gene: TRBJ2-4; clone size: -; CDR3 protein: CASSTTTSGETIQYF
V gene: TRBV11-2; J gene: TRBJ2-3; clone size: -; CDR3 protein: CASSLDAREGDTQYF
V gene: TRBV6-6; J gene: TRBJ2-2; clone size: -; CDR3 protein: CASSLDSGELFF
V gene: TRBV18; J gene: TRBJ2-5; clone size: -; CDR3 protein: CASSPRDGETQYF
V gene: TRBV5-4; J gene: TRBJ2-3; clone size: -; CDR3 protein: CASSFEGTSDTQYF
V gene: TRBV27; J gene: TRBJ1-2; clone size: -; CDR3 protein: CASSLFGTGGVGGYTF
V gene: TRBV7-9; J gene: TRBJ1-1; clone size: -; CDR3 protein: CASSSTLVLFPTEAFF
V gene: TRBV23-1; J gene: TRBJ1-1; clone size: -; CDR3 protein: CASSGDRESEAFF
V gene: TRBV2; J gene: TRBJ1-6; clone size: -; CDR3 protein: CATDGSETYLYSYNSPLHF
V gene: TRBV5-1; J gene: TRBJ2-1; clone size: -; CDR3 protein: CASSSSGGYNEQFF
V gene: TRBV25-1; J gene: TRBJ1-1; clone size: -; CDR3 protein: CASRIGTVTEAFF
V gene: TRBV10-3; J gene: TRBJ1-3; clone size: -; CDR3 protein: CAISDTYRAGNTIYF
V gene: TRBV6-5; J gene: TRBJ2-3; clone size: -; CDR3 protein: CASVSPLYTQYF
V gene: TRBV29-1; J gene: TRBJ1-5; clone size: -; CDR3 protein: CSVKFMGDQPQHF
V gene: TRBV7-9; J gene: TRBJ2-7; clone size: -; CDR3 protein: CASSFHSYEQYF
V gene: TRBV6-4; J gene: TRBJ2-7; clone size: -; CDR3 protein: CASFRAYEQYF
V gene: TRBV7-9; J gene: TRBJ1-1; clone size: few; CDR3 protein: CASSPSGGDTEAFF
V gene: TRBV7-9; J gene: TRBJ1-6; clone size: -; CDR3 protein: CASRAGAAGSPLHF
V gene: TRBV7-9; J gene: TRBJ2-3; clone size: -; CDR3 protein: CASSLKAGGGGTDTQYF
V gene: TRBV12-5; J gene: TRBJ1-2; clone size: -; CDR3 protein: CASGFLRTKAF
V gene: TRBV6-5; J gene: TRBJ1-2; clone size: -; CDR3 protein: CASSLEGGDYGYTF
V gene: TRBV29-1; J gene: TRBJ1-1; clone size: -; CDR3 protein: CSVTRGNTEAFF
V gene: TRBV27; J gene: TRBJ2-2; clone size: -; CDR3 protein: CASKIGGGFANTGELFF
V gene: TRBV29-1; J gene: TRBJ1-3; clone size: -; CDR3 protein: CSVEDSDRPTWGNTIYF
V gene: TRBV27; J gene: TRBJ2-7; clone size: -; CDR3 protein: CASSLGQGGSGTYEQYF